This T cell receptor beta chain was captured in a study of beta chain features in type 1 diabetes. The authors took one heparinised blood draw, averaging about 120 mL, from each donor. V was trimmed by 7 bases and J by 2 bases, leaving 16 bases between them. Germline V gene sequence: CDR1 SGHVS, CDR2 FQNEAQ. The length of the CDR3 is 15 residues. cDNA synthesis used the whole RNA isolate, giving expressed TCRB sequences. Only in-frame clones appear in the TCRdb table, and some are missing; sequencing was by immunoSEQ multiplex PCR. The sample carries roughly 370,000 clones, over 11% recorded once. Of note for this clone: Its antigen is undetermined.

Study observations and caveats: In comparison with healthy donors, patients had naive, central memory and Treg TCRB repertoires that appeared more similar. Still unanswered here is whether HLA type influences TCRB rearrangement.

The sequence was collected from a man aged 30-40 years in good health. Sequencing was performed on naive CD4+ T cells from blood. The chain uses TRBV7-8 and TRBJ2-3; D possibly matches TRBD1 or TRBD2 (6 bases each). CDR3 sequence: CASTLGGSPTDTQYF. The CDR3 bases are TGTGCCAGCACCCTAGGGGGGTCCCCCACAGATACGCAGTATTTT.